Shown below are 22 T cell receptor beta chains from a single sample sequenced in a study of CD8 T cells in ankylosing spondylitis. TCRdb reanalysed the 5' RACE reads using MiXCR and keeps one entry per CDR3 protein. The data show approximately 150,000 distinct CDR3 sequences, roughly 44% seen once. Sequences were obtained from synovial fluid, either unsorted or a sorted T cell fraction (not recorded which). These TCRs come from a male donor with ankylosing spondylitis.

The chain combines TRBV20-1 with TRBJ2-5, with D possibly being TRBD1 or TRBD2 (5 bases each). Trimming left V 6 bases short and J 5 bases short, with 22 bases between. The CDR3 sequence is 15 residues long. Germline V gene lookup returns CDR1 DFQATT and CDR2 SNEGSKA (reference sequence). The CDR3 DNA sequence: TGCAGTGCCCGAGGGGTCAGGCCGATGTGGGAGACCCAGTACTTC. Amino acid sequence: CSARGVRPMWETQYF.

The genes are TRBV30 and TRBJ2-3; TRBD1 matches at 8 bases. This CDR3 contains 15 residues. Per germline, CDR1 GTSNPN and CDR2 SVGIG (reference sequence). V dropped 7 bases and J dropped 4; count of bases not matched to a gene: 13. The CDR3 loop reads CALDRATGRADTQYF. In DNA form, the CDR3 reads TGTGCCTTGGACAGGGCGACAGGCAGGGCAGATACGCAGTATTTT.

The chain combines TRBV7-2 with TRBJ1-3; D is unclear. Germline CDR1 SGHTA, CDR2 FQGNSA. CDR3 length: 12 residues. V was cut by 1 base and J by 4 bases, with 2 bases left in between. In nucleotides, the CDR3 is TGTGCCAGCAGCTTAGTGGGAAACACCATATATTTT. Translation: CASSLVGNTIYF. Filled out from reference TRBV7-2 and TRBJ1-3, the complete variable domain reads GAGVSQSPSNKVTEKGKDVELRCDPISGHTALYWYRQSLGQGLEFLIYFQGNSAPDKSGLPSDRFSAERTGGSVSTLTIQRTQQEDSAVYLCASSLVGNTIYFGEGSWLTVV.

V gene TRBV5-1 combines with J gene TRBJ2-7; no reliable D call. CDR3 length: 13 residues. Trimming removed 0 bases at V and 9 bases at J, with 13 bases between. Germline-derived CDR1 and CDR2 are SGHRS and YFSETQ. CDR3 DNA: TGCGCCAGCAGCTTGGTCCCATCCGTCTTGCAGTACTTC. This encodes CASSLVPSVLQYF. Using reference TRBV5-1 and TRBJ2-7 for the parts outside the CDR3, the full variable domain is KAGVTQTPRYLIKTRGQQVTLSCSPISGHRSVSWYQQTPGQGLQFLFEYFSETQRNKGNFPGRFSGRQFSNSRSEMNVSTLELGDSALYLCASSLVPSVLQYFGPGTRLTVT.

The rearrangement links TRBV11-2 to TRBJ2-6; tentative D call: TRBD1 (5 bases). The germline gives CDR1 SGHAT, CDR2 FQNNGV. V gave up 1 base and J gave up 0 bases, with 13 bases separating them. CDR3 size: 18 residues. The DNA for the CDR3 is TGTGCCAGCAGCTTAGGGTACCCAACAGGCTCTGGGGCCAACGTCCTGACTTTC. It translates to CASSLGYPTGSGANVLTF. Full variable domain (missing parts from reference TRBV11-2 and TRBJ2-6): EAGVAQSPRYKIIEKRQSVAFWCNPISGHATLYWYQQILGQGPKLLIQFQNNGVVDDSQLPKDRFSAERLKGVDSTLKIQPAKLEDSAVYLCASSLGYPTGSGANVLTFGAGSRLTVL.

The CDR3: CASSDPRGARNEQFF. CDR3 nucleotides: TGTGCCAGCAGTGACCCCCGGGGGGCTCGGAATGAGCAGTTCTTC. V gene TRBV2 combines with J gene TRBJ2-1; possible D gene TRBD2, 7 bases. The V gene lost 3 bases and the J gene lost 7 bases, with 16 bases spanning the gap. The CDR3 has 15 residues. From germline, CDR1 is SNHLY and CDR2 FYNNEI.

This chain uses TRBV5-5 with TRBJ2-3, with D maybe TRBD1 (5 bases). V lost 5 bases to trimming and J lost 6 bases, with 10 bases between them. There are 12 residues in the CDR3. Germline V gene lookup returns CDR1 SGHKS and CDR2 YYEKEE (reference sequence). CDR3 coding DNA: TGTGCCAGCAGTCAGGGCTCGGATACGCAGTATTTT. Protein: CASSQGSDTQYF.

This clonotype was counted only a few times. V and J are TRBV29-1 and TRBJ1-1; 9 nucleotides line up with TRBD1. Germline assignment: CDR1 SQVTM and CDR2 ANQGSEA. This CDR3 region has 13 residues. With 7 bases clipped from V and 5 bases from J, the junction kept 8 bases outside the gene matches. CDR3: CSAFIGTGTEAFF. In DNA form, the CDR3 reads TGCAGCGCCTTTATCGGGACAGGGACTGAAGCTTTCTTT.

The rearrangement links TRBV4-1 to TRBJ2-7; the match to TRBD2 covers 7 bases. Germline CDR1 is MGHRA and CDR2 is YSYEKL. J gave up 3 bases and V 0 bases, and 5 bases lay outside the gene matches. The CDR3 covers 15 residues. The CDR3 coding sequence is TGCGCCAGCAGCCAAGATTACCCGGGGGGCTACGAGCAGTACTTC. Its translation: CASSQDYPGGYEQYF.

The V call is TRBV13, the J call TRBJ2-3, with D perhaps TRBD2 (6 bases). CDR3 length: 16 amino acids. CDR1 is PRHDT and CDR2 is FYEKMQ in the germline V gene (reference sequence). Trimming took 3 bases from V and 4 from J, leaving 17 bases between them. CDR3 bases: TGTGCCAGCAGCTTGGGGACTGGGGATGGCGCAGATACGCAGTATTTT. It encodes CASSLGTGDGADTQYF.

V gene TRBV12-3 or TRBV12-4 combines with J gene TRBJ2-3, with TRBD2 matching 11 bases. This CDR3 has 16 residues. Unmatched junction bases numbered 14, after V lost 7 bases and J lost 8 bases. In nucleotides, the CDR3 is TGTGCCAGCACCCCGGGAACTAGCGGGAGTTGGGGTACGCAGTATTTT. It codes for CASTPGTSGSWGTQYF.

The rearrangement joins TRBV6-1 to TRBJ1-6; D is unclear. The CDR3 has 16 amino acids. Deletions cut 6 bases from V and 0 bases from J, with 12 bases between. Germline loops: CDR1 MNHNS, CDR2 SASEGT. Written as DNA, the CDR3 is TGTGCCAGCAGGAGAAGCTGGAGCTCCTATAATTCACCCCTCCACTTT. Residues: CASRRSWSSYNSPLHF.

V gene TRBV5-6 combines with J gene TRBJ2-7, with 11 bases aligning to TRBD2. The CDR3 extends over 15 amino acids. Trimming removed 0 bases from V and 1 base from J; junction bases left unmatched: 0. Looked up from germline, CDR1 is SGHDT and CDR2 is YYEEEE. The CDR3 region is CASSLGLAGSYEQYF. The CDR3 DNA reads as TGTGCCAGCAGCTTGGGACTAGCGGGATCCTACGAGCAGTACTTC.

This chain's CDR3 is CASSLLGYHEQYF. The CDR3 DNA sequence: TGTGCCAGCAGCTTACTGGGGTACCACGAGCAGTACTTC. V and J are TRBV7-9 and TRBJ2-7; D is uncertain. This CDR3 is built from 13 residues. V lost 2 bases to trimming and J lost 5 bases, with 10 bases between them. Germline-derived CDR1 and CDR2 are SEHNR and FQNEAQ (reference sequence).

The chain employs TRBV27 and TRBJ1-5; D unclear. V was clipped by 0 bases and J by 0 bases, with 6 bases between them. The CDR3 is 15 amino acids. Germline values: CDR1 MNHEY, CDR2 SMNVEV (reference sequence). The CDR3 sequence is CASSLSENSNQPQHF. DNA for the CDR3: TGTGCCAGCAGTTTATCCGAGAATAGCAATCAGCCCCAGCATTTT.

V and J are TRBV9 and TRBJ2-3; unclear D gene. The CDR3 spans 14 residues. CDR1 and CDR2 (germline): SGDLS, YYNGEE. The V end was cut by 0 bases, the J end by 0 bases, with 5 bases between. CDR3: CASSVVGSTDTQYF. CDR3 nucleotide sequence: TGTGCCAGCAGCGTAGTTGGGAGCACAGATACGCAGTATTTT.

The chain uses TRBV5-6 and TRBJ2-7, with D tentatively TRBD1 (6 bases). This CDR3 region has 12 residues. Germline CDR1 SGHDT, CDR2 YYEEEE. Trimming removed 4 bases from V and 5 bases from J, with 10 bases in between. The chain's CDR3 is CASSVDRNEQYF. As DNA, the CDR3 is TGTGCCAGCAGCGTCGACAGGAACGAGCAGTACTTC.

The chain joins TRBV6-6 to TRBJ2-1; D may be TRBD2 (5 bases). V was clipped by 4 bases and J by 10 bases, with 11 bases between them. In germline, CDR1 is MNHNY, CDR2 SVGAGI (reference sequence). There are 12 residues in the CDR3. This chain's CDR3 is CASSSPPGEQFF. The CDR3 DNA reads TGTGCCAGCAGTTCCCCCCCGGGAGAGCAGTTCTTC.

Only a few counts were recorded for this clonotype. The chain has TRBV4-1 and TRBJ1-5; D call uncertain. The CDR3 consists of 18 residues. Germline V gene lookup returns CDR1 MGHRA and CDR2 YSYEKL. The V end lost 4 bases, the J end lost 0 bases, and 19 bases lay between the germline ends. The CDR3 nucleotides are TGCGCCAGCAGCCTAGGCCCGTGGGAGGGTAATAGCAATCAGCCCCAGCATTTT. It translates to CASSLGPWEGNSNQPQHF.

Only a few counts were recorded for this clonotype. The rearrangement links TRBV6-5 to TRBJ2-1; 8 bases map to TRBD1. The V and J ends lost 4 bases and 4 bases, in that order; junction bases with no gene match: 9. This CDR3 comprises 16 residues. Germline CDR1 MNHEY, CDR2 SVGAGI. CDR3 nucleotide sequence: TGTGCCAGCAGTTTTCCCCGACAGGGGTCATACAATGAGCAGTTCTTC. It encodes CASSFPRQGSYNEQFF.

This clonotype occurred a few times. This chain links TRBV29-1 with TRBJ2-7; possibly TRBD1 or TRBD2 for D (5 bases each). This CDR3 contains 14 residues. Per the germline V gene, CDR1 is SQVTM and CDR2 is ANQGSEA. V lost 5 bases to trimming and J lost 4 bases, with 18 bases between them. The CDR3 DNA sequence: TGCAGCGTTATGTTGTCAGGGAGCGTTTACGAGCAGTACTTC. Encoded protein: CSVMLSGSVYEQYF.

This clonotype was observed many times. The CDR3 region has the DNA TGTGCCAGCACCGACGGGACGGAGGAAGAGACCCAGTACTTC. As protein: CASTDGTEEETQYF. V is TRBV6-2 or TRBV6-3 and J is TRBJ2-5, with D tentatively TRBD1 or TRBD2 (5 bases each). The CDR3 length is 14 residues. V was trimmed by 7 bases and J by 3 bases, leaving 15 bases between them. CDR1 is MNHEY and CDR2 is SVGEGT in the germline V gene.